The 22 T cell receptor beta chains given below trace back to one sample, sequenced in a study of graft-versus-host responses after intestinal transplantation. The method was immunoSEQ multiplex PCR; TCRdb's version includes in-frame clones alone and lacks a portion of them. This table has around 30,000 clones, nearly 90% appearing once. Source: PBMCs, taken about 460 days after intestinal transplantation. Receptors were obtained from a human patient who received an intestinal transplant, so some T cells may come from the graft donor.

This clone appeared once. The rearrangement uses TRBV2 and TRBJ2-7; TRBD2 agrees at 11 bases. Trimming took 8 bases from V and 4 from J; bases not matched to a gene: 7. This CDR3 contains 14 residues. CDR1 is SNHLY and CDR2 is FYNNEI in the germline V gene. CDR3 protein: CASGETSGTYEQYF. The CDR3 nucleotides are TGTGCCAGCGGGGAGACTAGCGGGACTTACGAGCAGTACTTC.

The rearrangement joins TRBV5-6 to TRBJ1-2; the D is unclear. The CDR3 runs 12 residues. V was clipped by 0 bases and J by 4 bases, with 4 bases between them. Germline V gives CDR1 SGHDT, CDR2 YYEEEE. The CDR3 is CASSLDSYGYTF. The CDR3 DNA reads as TGTGCCAGCAGCTTGGACAGCTATGGCTACACCTTC.

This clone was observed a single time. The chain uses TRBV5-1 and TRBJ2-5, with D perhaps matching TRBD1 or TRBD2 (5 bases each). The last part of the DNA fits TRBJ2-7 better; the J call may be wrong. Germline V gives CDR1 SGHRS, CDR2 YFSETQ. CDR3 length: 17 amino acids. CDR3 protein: CASSFRPGRTLSYEQYF. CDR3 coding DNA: TGCGCCAGCAGCTTTCGTCCGGGACGGACGCTCTCCTACGAGCAGTACTTC.

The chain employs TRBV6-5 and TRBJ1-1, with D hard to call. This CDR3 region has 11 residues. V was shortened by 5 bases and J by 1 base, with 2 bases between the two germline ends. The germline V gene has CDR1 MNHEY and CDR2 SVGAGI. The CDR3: CASSGNTEAFF. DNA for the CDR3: TGTGCCAGCAGTGGGAACACTGAAGCTTTCTTT.

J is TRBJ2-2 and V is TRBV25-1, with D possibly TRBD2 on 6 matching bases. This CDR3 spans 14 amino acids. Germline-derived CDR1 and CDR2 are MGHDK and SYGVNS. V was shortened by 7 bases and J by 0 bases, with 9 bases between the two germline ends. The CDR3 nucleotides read TGTGCCAGCACCGGGACTCCGAACACCGGGGAGCTGTTTTTT. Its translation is CASTGTPNTGELFF.

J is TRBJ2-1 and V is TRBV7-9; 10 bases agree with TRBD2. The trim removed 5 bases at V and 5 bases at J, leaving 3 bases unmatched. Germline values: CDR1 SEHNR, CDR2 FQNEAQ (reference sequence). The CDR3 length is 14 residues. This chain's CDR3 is CASSPGTSDNEQFF. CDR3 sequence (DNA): TGTGCCAGCAGCCCCGGGACTAGCGACAATGAGCAGTTCTTC.

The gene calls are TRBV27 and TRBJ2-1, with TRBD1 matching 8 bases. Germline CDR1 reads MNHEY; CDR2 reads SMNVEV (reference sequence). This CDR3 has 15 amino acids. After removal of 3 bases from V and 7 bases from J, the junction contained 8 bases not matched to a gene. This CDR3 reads CASSLTGVPTNEQFF. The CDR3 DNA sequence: TGTGCCAGCAGTTTGACAGGGGTGCCTACAAATGAGCAGTTCTTC.

In nucleotides, the CDR3 is TGTGCCAGCAGTTGGACAGCCTCCGGCAATGGCGGGGAGCTGTTTTTT. It specifies CASSWTASGNGGELFF. The chain combines TRBV5-4 with TRBJ2-2; D may be TRBD1 (6 bases). This CDR3 has 16 amino acids. CDR1 is SGHNT and CDR2 is YYREEE in the germline V gene (reference sequence). Trimming shortened V by 5 bases and J by 7 bases, and 21 bases separated the two germline ends.

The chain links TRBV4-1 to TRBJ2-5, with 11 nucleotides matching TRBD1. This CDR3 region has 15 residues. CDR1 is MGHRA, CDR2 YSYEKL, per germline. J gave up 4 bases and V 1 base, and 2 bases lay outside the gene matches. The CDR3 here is CASSQGGTGGETQYF. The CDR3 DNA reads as TGCGCCAGCAGCCAAGGAGGGACAGGGGGAGAGACCCAGTACTTC.

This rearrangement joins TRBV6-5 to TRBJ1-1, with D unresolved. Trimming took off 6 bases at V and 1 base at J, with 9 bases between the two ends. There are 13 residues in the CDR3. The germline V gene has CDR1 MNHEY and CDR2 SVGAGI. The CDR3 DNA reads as TGTGCCAGCAGCGTCGCCAGGAACACTGAAGCTTTCTTT. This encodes CASSVARNTEAFF.

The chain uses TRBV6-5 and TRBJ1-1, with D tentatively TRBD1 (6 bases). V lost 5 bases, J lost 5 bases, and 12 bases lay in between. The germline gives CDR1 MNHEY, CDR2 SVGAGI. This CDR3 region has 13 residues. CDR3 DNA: TGTGCCAGCAGTGCCAAAAGGGGGACTGAAGCTTTCTTT. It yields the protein CASSAKRGTEAFF.

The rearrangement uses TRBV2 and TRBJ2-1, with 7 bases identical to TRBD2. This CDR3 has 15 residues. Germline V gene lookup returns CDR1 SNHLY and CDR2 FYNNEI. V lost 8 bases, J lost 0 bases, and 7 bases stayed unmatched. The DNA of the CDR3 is TGTGCCAGCCAGATGGGCGGGAGCTCCTACAATGAGCAGTTCTTC. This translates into CASQMGGSSYNEQFF.

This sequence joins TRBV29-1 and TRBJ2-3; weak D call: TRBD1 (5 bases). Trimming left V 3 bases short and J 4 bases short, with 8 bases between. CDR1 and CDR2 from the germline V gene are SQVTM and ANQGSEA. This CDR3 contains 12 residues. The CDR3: CSVDMGPDTQYF. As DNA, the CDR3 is TGCAGCGTTGATATGGGGCCAGATACGCAGTATTTT.

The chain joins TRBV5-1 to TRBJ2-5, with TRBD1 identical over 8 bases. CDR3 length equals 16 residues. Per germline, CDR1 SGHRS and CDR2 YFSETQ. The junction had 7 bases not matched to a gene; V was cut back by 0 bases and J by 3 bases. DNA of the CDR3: TGCGCCAGCAGCTTGGGCGCCGGGACAGGCAAAGAGACCCAGTACTTC. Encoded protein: CASSLGAGTGKETQYF.

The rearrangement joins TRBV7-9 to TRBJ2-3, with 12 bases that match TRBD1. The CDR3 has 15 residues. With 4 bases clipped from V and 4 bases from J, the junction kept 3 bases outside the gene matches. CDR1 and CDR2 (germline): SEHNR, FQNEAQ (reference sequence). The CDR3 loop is CASSSGQGAADTQYF. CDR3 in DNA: TGTGCCAGCAGCTCGGGACAGGGGGCTGCAGATACGCAGTATTTT. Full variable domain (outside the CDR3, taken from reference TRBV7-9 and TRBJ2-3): DTGVSQNPRHKITKRGQNVTFRCDPISEHNRLYWYRQTLGQGPEFLTYFQNEAQLEKSRLLSDRFSAERPKGSFSTLEIQRTEQGDSAMYLCASSSGQGAADTQYFGPGTRLTVL.

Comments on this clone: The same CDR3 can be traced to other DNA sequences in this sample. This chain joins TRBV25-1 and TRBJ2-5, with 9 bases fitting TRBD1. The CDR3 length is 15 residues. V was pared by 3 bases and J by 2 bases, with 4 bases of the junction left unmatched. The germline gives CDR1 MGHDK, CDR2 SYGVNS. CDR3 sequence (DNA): TGTGCCAGCAGTGAGGACAGGGGATCTCAAGAGACCCAGTACTTC. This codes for CASSEDRGSQETQYF.

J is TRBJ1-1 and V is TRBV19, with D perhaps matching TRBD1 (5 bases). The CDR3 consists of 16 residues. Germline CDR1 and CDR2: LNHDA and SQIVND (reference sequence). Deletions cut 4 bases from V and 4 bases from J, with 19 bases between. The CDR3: CASSKRDLRGSTEAFF. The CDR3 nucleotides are TGTGCCAGTAGTAAGAGGGACCTTCGGGGTAGCACTGAAGCTTTCTTT.

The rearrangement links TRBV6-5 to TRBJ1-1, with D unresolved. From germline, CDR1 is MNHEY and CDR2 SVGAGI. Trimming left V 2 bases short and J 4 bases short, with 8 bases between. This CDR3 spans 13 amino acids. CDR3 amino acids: CASSYGQITEAFF. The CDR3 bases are TGTGCCAGCAGTTACGGGCAGATCACTGAAGCTTTCTTT.

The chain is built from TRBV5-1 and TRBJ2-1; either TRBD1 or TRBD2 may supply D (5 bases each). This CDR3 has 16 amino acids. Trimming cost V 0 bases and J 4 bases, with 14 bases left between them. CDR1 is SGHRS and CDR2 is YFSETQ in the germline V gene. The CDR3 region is CASSLGDLPKYNEQFF. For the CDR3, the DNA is TGCGCCAGCAGCTTGGGGGACCTCCCGAAATACAATGAGCAGTTCTTC.

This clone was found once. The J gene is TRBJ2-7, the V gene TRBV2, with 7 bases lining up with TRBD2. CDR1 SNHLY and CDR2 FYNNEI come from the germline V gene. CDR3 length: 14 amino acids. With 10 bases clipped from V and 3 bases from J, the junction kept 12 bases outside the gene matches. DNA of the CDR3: TGTGCCACCGGGGGGATACTACAATACTACGAGCAGTACTTC. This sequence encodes CATGGILQYYEQYF.

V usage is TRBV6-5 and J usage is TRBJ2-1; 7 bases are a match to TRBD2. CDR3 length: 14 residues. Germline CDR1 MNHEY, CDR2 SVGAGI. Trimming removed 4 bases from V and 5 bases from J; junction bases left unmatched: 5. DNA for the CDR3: TGTGCCAGCAGTTCTCAGCGGGGACACAATGAGCAGTTCTTC. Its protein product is CASSSQRGHNEQFF.

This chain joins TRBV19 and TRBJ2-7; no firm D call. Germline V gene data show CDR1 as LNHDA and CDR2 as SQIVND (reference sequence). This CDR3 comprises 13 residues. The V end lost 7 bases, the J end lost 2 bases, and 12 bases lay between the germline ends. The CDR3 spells CASNGEDTYEQYF. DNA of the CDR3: TGTGCCAGTAACGGAGAAGATACCTACGAGCAGTACTTC.